This TCR beta chain was identified in a study of T cells after yellow fever vaccination. A universal primer site and UMIs were added as TCR cDNA was made by 5'RACE template switching. TCRdb called the 5' RACE reads again in MiXCR, with one record for every CDR3 protein. The top ten clones hold approximately 2.5% of a sample with about 160,000 distinct CDR3 sequences, less than 9% of them seen once. Overall study results and limits: CD4 and CD8 compartments shared a small share of clonotypes.

A word on this clonotype: Its antigen is currently unknown.

The source of this sequence is a young man who received the YFV17D yellow fever vaccine. The source material was CD4+ T cells sorted from PBMCs, sampled less than 6 days after the first yellow fever vaccination.

CDR3: CATSGGASGGGETQYF. CDR3 coding DNA: TGTGCCACCAGCGGGGGTGCCTCGGGGGGCGGAGAGACCCAGTACTTC. The chain has TRBV15 and TRBJ2-5; D possibly corresponds to TRBD2 (7 bases). The CDR3 consists of 16 residues. Germline V CDR1 and CDR2: LNHNV, YYDKDF (reference sequence). The germline V and J ends were trimmed by 5 bases and 4 bases, with 20 bases remaining between them.